The clone carrying this T cell receptor beta chain has a count of ten or more. The sample is drawn from a study of Graves' ophthalmopathy and Graves' hyperthyroidism. Per germline, CDR1 SEHNR and CDR2 FQNEAQ (reference sequence). Between the trimmed V and J ends, which lost 8 bases and 1 base, there was a span of 14 bases. This CDR3 contains 14 residues. Transcripts of RNA were the source for amplifying TCR beta CDR3 regions. HTBI-primed RT-PCR formed the first round, and a multiplex PCR formed the second. Via MiXCR, TCRdb re-called the multiplex PCR reads, giving one row per CDR3 protein. Altogether 500,000 to 800,000 distinct CDR3 sequences are present, about two fifths being singletons, with the ten largest covering around 3.3%.

The TCR comes from an adult man with Graves' ophthalmopathy. Sequencing was performed on peripheral blood. This rearrangement joins TRBV7-9 to TRBJ2-5, with D possibly TRBD1 on 6 matching bases. Written as DNA, the CDR3 is TGTGCCAGCGGCAAAACAGGGAGCCAAGAGACCCAGTACTTC. The encoded protein is CASGKTGSQETQYF.